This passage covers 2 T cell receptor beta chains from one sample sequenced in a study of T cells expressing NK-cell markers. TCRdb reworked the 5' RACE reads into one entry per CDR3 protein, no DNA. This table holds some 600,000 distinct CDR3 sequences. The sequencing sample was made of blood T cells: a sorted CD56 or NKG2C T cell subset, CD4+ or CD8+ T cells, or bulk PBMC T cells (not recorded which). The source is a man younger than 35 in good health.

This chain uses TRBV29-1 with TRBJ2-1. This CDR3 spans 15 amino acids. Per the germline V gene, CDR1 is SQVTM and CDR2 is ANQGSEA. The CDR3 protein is CSVTASGTPNNEQFF.

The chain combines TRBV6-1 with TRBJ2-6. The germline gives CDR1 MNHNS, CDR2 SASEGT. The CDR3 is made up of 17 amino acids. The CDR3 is CASSETYPSSGANVLTF.